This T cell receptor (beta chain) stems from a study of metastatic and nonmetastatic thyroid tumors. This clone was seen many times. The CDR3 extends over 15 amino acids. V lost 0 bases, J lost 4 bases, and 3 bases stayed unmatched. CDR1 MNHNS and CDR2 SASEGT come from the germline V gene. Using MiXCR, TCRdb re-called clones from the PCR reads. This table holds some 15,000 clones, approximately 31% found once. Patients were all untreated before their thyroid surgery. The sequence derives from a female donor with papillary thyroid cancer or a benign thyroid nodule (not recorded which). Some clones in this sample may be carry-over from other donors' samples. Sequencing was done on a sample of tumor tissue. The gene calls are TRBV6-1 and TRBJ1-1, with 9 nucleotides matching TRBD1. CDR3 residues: CASSEAGTGSTEAFF. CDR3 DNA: TGTGCCAGCAGTGAAGCGGGGACAGGGAGCACTGAAGCTTTCTTT.